Sequencing of this TCR beta chain was carried out in a study of T cell responses to AZD1222 COVID-19 vaccine. The study's findings and limits: Spike-specific TCR breadth rose after two AZD1222 doses, and depth rose as well.

Profiled with immunoSEQ multiplex PCR; TCRdb holds only in-frame clones, not every one. The sample shows approximately 150,000 clones, around nine tenths of them seen only once. Looked up from germline, CDR1 is SNHLY and CDR2 is FYNNEI. V lost 1 base to trimming and J lost 3 bases, with 3 bases between them. The CDR3 loop spans 12 amino acids. Concerning this clone: Antigen specificity is unknown.

Source: peripheral blood, taken 28 days after the second AZD1222 dose. The genes are TRBV2 and TRBJ1-1; no definite D call. This TCR came from an adult who received the AZD1222 COVID-19 vaccine. CDR3 nucleotides: TGTGCCAGCAGTGAAGGCTACACTGAAGCTTTCTTT. As protein: CASSEGYTEAFF.